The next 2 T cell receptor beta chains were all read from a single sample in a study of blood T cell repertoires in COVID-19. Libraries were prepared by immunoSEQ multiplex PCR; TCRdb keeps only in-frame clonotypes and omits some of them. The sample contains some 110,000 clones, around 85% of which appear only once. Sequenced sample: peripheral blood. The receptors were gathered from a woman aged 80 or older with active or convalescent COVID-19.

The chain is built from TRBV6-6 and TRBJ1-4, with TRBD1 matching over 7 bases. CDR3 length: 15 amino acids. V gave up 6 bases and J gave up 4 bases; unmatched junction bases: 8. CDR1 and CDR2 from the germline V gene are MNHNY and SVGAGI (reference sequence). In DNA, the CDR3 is TGTGCCAGCAGCTCCACTGACAGGGATAATGAAAAACTGTTTTTT. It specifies CASSSTDRDNEKLFF.

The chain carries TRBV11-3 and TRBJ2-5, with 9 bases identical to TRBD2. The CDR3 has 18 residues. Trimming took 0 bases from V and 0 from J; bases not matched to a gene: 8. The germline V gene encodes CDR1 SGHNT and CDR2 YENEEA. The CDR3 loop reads CASSLDHLAGPDQETQYF. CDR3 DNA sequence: TGTGCCAGCAGCTTAGATCACCTAGCGGGACCAGACCAAGAGACCCAGTACTTC.